Shown below are 26 T cell receptor beta chains from a single sample sequenced in a study of blood T cell repertoires in COVID-19. Sequencing used immunoSEQ multiplex PCR; TCRdb keeps in-frame clones, though not all of them. This sample yields about 41,000 clones, of which around 82% are seen a single time; 30% to 45% belongs to the top ten. Material: peripheral blood. These receptors were taken from a man in his forties or fifties with active or convalescent COVID-19.

V gene TRBV6-5 combines with J gene TRBJ2-5; 8 bases align to TRBD1. The CDR3 is 14 residues long. Germline V gives CDR1 MNHEY, CDR2 SVGAGI. V was clipped by 4 bases and J by 5 bases; unmatched bases: 6. CDR3 sequence (DNA): TGTGCCAGCAGTTCCCGGACAGGGTGGGAGACCCAGTACTTC. It translates to CASSSRTGWETQYF.

V gene TRBV14 combines with J gene TRBJ2-2; a weak D match, TRBD2 (5 bases). The V and J ends lost 0 bases and 5 bases respectively, with 13 bases between them. CDR1 and CDR2 from the germline V gene are SGHDN and FVKESK. The CDR3 is 16 amino acids. DNA of the CDR3: TGTGCCAGCAGCCAAGAGGGATCGGGGAGAACCGGGGAGCTGTTTTTT. It specifies CASSQEGSGRTGELFF.

The chain recombines TRBV24-1 with TRBJ2-1, with D perhaps TRBD1 (6 bases). The CDR3 contains 16 residues. V gave up 5 bases and J gave up 3 bases, with 16 bases separating them. Per the germline V gene, CDR1 is KGHDR and CDR2 is SFDVKD. CDR3 protein: CATSGQGGGHYNEQFF. The DNA for the CDR3 is TGTGCCACCAGTGGCCAAGGTGGGGGACACTACAATGAGCAGTTCTTC.

The chain couples TRBV5-6 to TRBJ2-1; 8 nucleotides agree with TRBD2. The junction had 7 bases not matched to a gene; V was cut back by 4 bases and J by 7 bases. There are 14 residues in the CDR3. Per germline, CDR1 SGHDT and CDR2 YYEEEE. The CDR3 nucleotides read TGTGCCAGCAGCATAAGAGGACTAGCAAATGAGCAGTTCTTC. This sequence encodes CASSIRGLANEQFF.

This chain joins TRBV5-1 and TRBJ2-3, with D maybe TRBD2 (6 bases). The V end lost 6 bases, the J end lost 0 bases, and 14 bases lay between the germline ends. CDR1 and CDR2 from the germline V gene are SGHRS and YFSETQ. The CDR3 runs 15 residues. The CDR3 here is CASKGGAQSTDTQYF. Written as DNA, the CDR3 is TGCGCCAGCAAAGGCGGGGCTCAAAGCACAGATACGCAGTATTTT. Full variable domain (outside the CDR3, taken from reference TRBV5-1 and TRBJ2-3): KAGVTQTPRYLIKTRGQQVTLSCSPISGHRSVSWYQQTPGQGLQFLFEYFSETQRNKGNFPGRFSGRQFSNSRSEMNVSTLELGDSALYLCASKGGAQSTDTQYFGPGTRLTVL.

J is TRBJ1-2 and V is TRBV13, with D perhaps TRBD1 (6 bases). Germline CDR1 PRHDT, CDR2 FYEKMQ (reference sequence). This CDR3 is 14 amino acids long. Trimming left V 5 bases short and J 1 base short, with 11 bases between. Written as DNA, the CDR3 is TGTGCCAGCAGCCTCGGACAGAGTAACTATGGCTACACCTTC. Translating gives CASSLGQSNYGYTF.

The chain is built from TRBV19 and TRBJ1-5; D unclear. Germline CDR1 reads LNHDA; CDR2 reads SQIVND (reference sequence). The germline V and J ends were trimmed by 3 bases and 11 bases, with 11 bases remaining between them. The length of the CDR3 is 12 residues. In DNA, the CDR3 is TGTGCCAGTAGTATGGGAGGGTTAGCCCAGCATTTT. Protein product: CASSMGGLAQHF.

The rearrangement uses TRBV2 and TRBJ2-1; 11 nucleotides align to TRBD1. J was trimmed by 8 bases and V by 3 bases; bases with no gene match: 3. The CDR3 loop spans 14 amino acids. The germline V gene has CDR1 SNHLY and CDR2 FYNNEI. The CDR3 DNA sequence: TGTGCCAGCAGTGACGGGACAGGGGGGGATGAGCAGTTCTTC. This encodes CASSDGTGGDEQFF.

The chain carries TRBV6-2 or TRBV6-3 and TRBJ1-1; D unclear. Germline CDR1 reads MNHEY; CDR2 reads SVGEGT. The V end was cut by 6 bases, the J end by 11 bases, with 16 bases between. The CDR3 is 12 residues long. The CDR3 sequence is CASSPLGGVAFF. The CDR3 region has the DNA TGTGCCAGCAGCCCCCTGGGAGGTGTTGCTTTCTTT.

The chain employs TRBV5-4 and TRBJ2-5; D is unresolved. The V end lost 1 base, the J end lost 5 bases, and 15 bases lay between the germline ends. Germline V gene lookup returns CDR1 SGHNT and CDR2 YYREEE (reference sequence). This CDR3 has 15 residues. CDR3 sequence: CASSLWVGLEETQYF. For the CDR3, the DNA is TGTGCCAGCAGCTTGTGGGTTGGGCTCGAGGAGACCCAGTACTTC.

The chain is built from TRBV10-3 and TRBJ1-1; 10 bases match TRBD1. The germline gives CDR1 ENHRY, CDR2 SYGVKD. CDR3 length: 16 amino acids. With 8 bases clipped from V and 7 bases from J, the junction kept 16 bases outside the gene matches. The CDR3 coding sequence is TGTGCCATCTACTCGGGACAGGGGAGTAGGATCGGTGAAGCTTTCTTT. It codes for CAIYSGQGSRIGEAFF.

The V call is TRBV2, the J call TRBJ1-1; D remains ambiguous. This CDR3 region has 11 residues. V was trimmed by 5 bases and J by 10 bases, leaving 11 bases between them. Germline loops: CDR1 SNHLY, CDR2 FYNNEI. The CDR3 here is CASSTGVSAFF. In DNA, the CDR3 is TGTGCCAGCAGTACCGGGGTGTCAGCTTTCTTT.

Worth noting for this clone: Additional DNA sequences in this sample encode the identical CDR3. The rearrangement joins TRBV19 to TRBJ1-2; tentative D call: TRBD1 (6 bases). Trimming took off 3 bases at V and 4 bases at J, with 18 bases between the two ends. CDR3 length: 16 residues. Germline V gives CDR1 LNHDA, CDR2 SQIVND (reference sequence). The DNA of the CDR3 is TGTGCCAGTAGTATTATACAGACAGGATTCTCCTATGGCTACACCTTC. Encoded protein: CASSIIQTGFSYGYTF.

The chain is built from TRBV11-2 and TRBJ2-3, with a weak D call TRBD1 (6 bases). The CDR3 length is 13 residues. The V gene lost 4 bases and the J gene lost 3 bases, with 8 bases spanning the gap. Germline CDR1 is SGHAT and CDR2 is FQNNGV. The CDR3 coding sequence is TGTGCCAGCAGCTCAACAGGGACAGATACGCAGTATTTT. This encodes CASSSTGTDTQYF.

The chain combines TRBV4-3 with TRBJ2-2; TRBD1 matches 7 bases. Looked up from germline, CDR1 is LGHNA and CDR2 is YSLEER. V shed 3 bases, J shed 4 bases, and the junction held 5 bases outside the gene matches. The CDR3 covers 15 residues. The CDR3 region has the DNA TGCGCCAGCAGCCATGAAGACAGGGCCACCGGGGAGCTGTTTTTT. Translated, it gives CASSHEDRATGELFF.

The V call is TRBV28, the J call TRBJ1-1; 11 bases agree with TRBD1. Trimming removed 4 bases from V and 4 bases from J; junction bases left unmatched: 2. Germline-derived CDR1 and CDR2 are MDHEN and SYDVKM. CDR3 length: 14 amino acids. Written as DNA, the CDR3 is TGTGCCAGCAGTTGGGGACAGGGGGGCACTGAAGCTTTCTTT. It is translated as CASSWGQGGTEAFF.

The V and J genes are TRBV5-1 and TRBJ1-4, with TRBD1 as a possible D gene (5 bases). V was pared by 1 base and J by 6 bases, with 10 bases between. The CDR3 runs to 14 residues. Germline V gene data show CDR1 as SGHRS and CDR2 as YFSETQ. The CDR3 loop reads CASSLTRGDEKLFF. CDR3 sequence (DNA): TGCGCCAGCAGCTTGACACGGGGGGATGAAAAACTGTTTTTT.

The chain combines TRBV7-2 with TRBJ2-7, with 7 nucleotides matching TRBD1. Trimming took 5 bases from V and 5 from J; bases not matched to a gene: 6. Germline V gene sequence: CDR1 SGHTA, CDR2 FQGNSA. The CDR3 is made up of 13 amino acids. CDR3 protein: CASSPDRFHEQYF. CDR3 sequence (DNA): TGTGCCAGCAGCCCGGACAGGTTCCACGAGCAGTACTTC.

The table lists this clone with many counts. This same CDR3 is encoded by further DNA sequences in the sample. The chain recombines TRBV6-5 with TRBJ2-7; 7 bases are a match to TRBD1. V dropped 5 bases and J dropped 0; count of bases not matched to a gene: 7. CDR3 length: 15 residues. Per the germline V gene, CDR1 is MNHEY and CDR2 is SVGAGI. The CDR3 bases are TGTGCCAGCAGTATCACCGGGACAGACTCCTACGAGCAGTACTTC. Encoded protein: CASSITGTDSYEQYF.

The gene calls are TRBV27 and TRBJ2-2; 13 nucleotides match TRBD2. Germline V lookup: CDR1 MNHEY, CDR2 SMNVEV (reference sequence). The CDR3 consists of 16 residues. The V gene end was trimmed by 2 bases and the J gene end by 6 bases; junction bases not matched to a gene: 3. The CDR3, as DNA: TGTGCCAGCAGTTTAAGGACTAGCGGGAGCGCCGGGGAGCTGTTTTTT. It is translated as CASSLRTSGSAGELFF.

There are a few counts of this clone. CDR3 DNA: TGTGCCACCCGACAGGGGCCCCAAGAGACCCAGTACTTC. The encoded protein is CATRQGPQETQYF. V gene TRBV7-6 combines with J gene TRBJ2-5; TRBD1 matches 8 bases. J lost 1 base, V lost 10 bases, and 5 bases had no gene match. This CDR3 has 13 amino acids. Germline loops: CDR1 SGHVS, CDR2 FNYEAQ.

This chain joins TRBV6-2 or TRBV6-3 and TRBJ1-2; the D is unclear. CDR1 and CDR2 from the germline V gene are MNHEY and SVGEGT. The CDR3 loop spans 16 amino acids. V was pared by 6 bases and J by 1 base, with 18 bases between. CDR3 nucleotide sequence: TGTGCCAGCAGCCCTCGACCCGGCACAGTTAACTATGGCTACACCTTC. Translating it yields CASSPRPGTVNYGYTF.

The chain carries TRBV11-3 and TRBJ2-1; D is ambiguous. CDR1 SGHNT and CDR2 YENEEA come from the germline V gene. Trimming took 4 bases from V and 0 from J, leaving 13 bases between them. This CDR3 contains 16 residues. The CDR3 spells CASSSSTGSSYNEQFF. For the CDR3, the DNA is TGTGCCAGCAGCTCGTCAACCGGTAGCTCCTACAATGAGCAGTTCTTC.

In DNA, the CDR3 is TGTGCCAGCAGCTTAGCTGGCGGGGCCTATGGCTACACCTTC. Its protein is CASSLAGGAYGYTF. V usage is TRBV7-9 and J usage is TRBJ1-2, with a weak D call TRBD1 (5 bases). Looked up from germline, CDR1 is SEHNR and CDR2 is FQNEAQ (reference sequence). V was cut by 0 bases and J by 4 bases, with 9 bases left in between. This CDR3 has 14 amino acids.

The chain links TRBV11-2 to TRBJ2-7, with D maybe TRBD1 (5 bases). Trimming took 5 bases from V and 2 from J, leaving 10 bases between them. The V gene's germline CDR1 is SGHAT and CDR2 FQNNGV. The CDR3 is 13 amino acids. The CDR3 sequence is CASSPSGTYEQYF. CDR3 DNA: TGTGCCAGCAGCCCATCAGGGACCTACGAGCAGTACTTC.

Only one count was recorded for this clone. The chain employs TRBV12-3 or TRBV12-4 and TRBJ1-2; D perhaps matches TRBD1 (6 bases). The V gene lost 3 bases and the J gene lost 5 bases, with 10 bases spanning the gap. This CDR3 spans 13 amino acids. The CDR3 coding sequence is TGTGCCAGCAGTTTGGGGACATTGTATGGCTACACCTTC. Translation gives CASSLGTLYGYTF.